This passage covers 13 T cell receptor beta chains from one sample sequenced in a study of cytomegalovirus exposure and HLA in healthy donors. PCR employed 60 Vbeta and 13 Jbeta primers. TCRdb's copy holds only in-frame clones and misses some; the assay was immunoSEQ multiplex PCR. The table lists 200,000 to 250,000 clones, roughly four fifths of them singletons. Input material: PBMCs. The receptor set was obtained from a girl aged 2 to 10 in good health and CMV-seronegative.

This clone was seen just once. V is TRBV5-7 and J is TRBJ2-3; D is uncertain. TRBV5-7 is noted as an ORF with a role that remains uncertain. This CDR3 is 11 amino acids long. For the CDR3, the DNA is TGTGCTCGGGTTTTCACAGATACGCAGTATTTT. This translates into CARVFTDTQYF.

The chain carries TRBV7-9 and TRBJ1-1, with D maybe TRBD1 (5 bases). Germline loops: CDR1 SEHNR, CDR2 FQNEAQ (reference sequence). V dropped 4 bases and J dropped 6 bases, with 15 bases sitting between them. CDR3 length: 14 amino acids. CDR3 sequence: CASSSFDSGSEAFF. CDR3 in DNA: TGTGCCAGCAGCTCCTTCGACAGTGGGTCTGAAGCTTTCTTT. The entire variable domain, with the rest obtained from reference TRBV7-9 and TRBJ1-1, is as follows: DTGVSQNPRHKITKRGQNVTFRCDPISEHNRLYWYRQTLGQGPEFLTYFQNEAQLEKSRLLSDRFSAERPKGSFSTLEIQRTEQGDSAMYLCASSSFDSGSEAFFGQGTRLTVV.

The chain links TRBV6-1 to TRBJ1-2; no reliable D call. Trimming left V 8 bases short and J 4 bases short, with 14 bases between. This CDR3 is built from 13 residues. Germline values: CDR1 MNHNS, CDR2 SASEGT. The CDR3 sequence: CASQPRDSYGYTF. CDR3 nucleotides: TGTGCCAGCCAACCTCGGGATAGCTATGGCTACACCTTC.

This chain links TRBV18 with TRBJ1-4, with a tentative D call TRBD1 (5 bases). Germline loops: CDR1 KGHSH, CDR2 LQKENI. The V end was cut by 6 bases, the J end by 8 bases, with 13 bases between. There are 13 residues in the CDR3. The CDR3 nucleotides read TGTGCCAGCTCTTTTCGACGGGGGGAAAAACTGTTTTTT. It specifies CASSFRRGEKLFF.

V and J are TRBV7-9 and TRBJ1-1; 7 bases line up with TRBD1. The CDR3 loop spans 15 amino acids. V shed 1 base, J shed 1 base, and the junction held 3 bases outside the gene matches. In germline, CDR1 is SEHNR, CDR2 FQNEAQ (reference sequence). The CDR3 DNA reads as TGTGCCAGCAGCTTAGGGGGGACAGAGAACACTGAAGCTTTCTTT. Translation gives CASSLGGTENTEAFF.

This chain connects TRBV12-5 to TRBJ2-7; no firm D call. Per the germline V gene, CDR1 is LGHNT and CDR2 is FRNRAP. V lost 5 bases and J 0 bases, leaving 11 bases between the germline ends. CDR3 length: 14 residues. For the CDR3, the DNA is TGTGCTAGTGGTCTTAGGAGCAGCTCCTACGAGCAGTACTTC. Its protein is CASGLRSSSYEQYF.

This chain joins TRBV7-9 and TRBJ1-2; TRBD1 aligns across 9 bases. Trimming removed 6 bases from V and 6 bases from J; junction bases left unmatched: 11. Germline V gene sequence: CDR1 SEHNR, CDR2 FQNEAQ (reference sequence). This CDR3 has 15 residues. For the CDR3, the DNA is TGTGCCAGCAGACATATACAGGGGGCGATAAATGGCTACACCTTC. It codes for CASRHIQGAINGYTF.

The chain couples TRBV5-1 to TRBJ2-7; 10 bases are shared with TRBD2. V trimming: 1 base; J trimming: 6 bases; junction bases outside the gene matches: 7. The CDR3 spans 15 residues. Per the germline V gene, CDR1 is SGHRS and CDR2 is YFSETQ. The CDR3 DNA is TGCGCCAGCAGCTTGACGGTAGCGGGGGGAGTCGAGCAGTACTTC. Its protein product is CASSLTVAGGVEQYF. Filled out from reference TRBV5-1 and TRBJ2-7, the complete variable domain reads KAGVTQTPRYLIKTRGQQVTLSCSPISGHRSVSWYQQTPGQGLQFLFEYFSETQRNKGNFPGRFSGRQFSNSRSEMNVSTLELGDSALYLCASSLTVAGGVEQYFGPGTRLTVT.

The chain is built from TRBV9 and TRBJ2-7; weak D call: TRBD2 (5 bases). This CDR3 region has 16 residues. V lost 2 bases and J 0 bases, leaving 15 bases between the germline ends. Germline CDR1 reads SGDLS; CDR2 reads YYNGEE. The CDR3 nucleotides are TGTGCCAGCAGCGTCTCAGCCACTAGTAGCTCCTACGAGCAGTACTTC. This translates into CASSVSATSSSYEQYF.

The chain has TRBV9 and TRBJ1-3; D remains ambiguous. This CDR3 comprises 13 residues. CDR1 is SGDLS, CDR2 YYNGEE, per germline. V gave up 4 bases and J gave up 4 bases, with 9 bases separating them. In DNA, the CDR3 is TGTGCCAGCAGCTCGGGAGTCGGAAACACCATATATTTT. Protein: CASSSGVGNTIYF.

J is TRBJ2-2 and V is TRBV6-1; possible D gene TRBD2, 6 bases. Germline CDR1 reads MNHNS; CDR2 reads SASEGT. The CDR3 totals 16 residues. The V and J ends lost 0 bases and 4 bases respectively, with 12 bases between them. The CDR3 sequence: CASSEAYGGVTGELFF. The CDR3 DNA reads TGTGCCAGCAGTGAAGCGTACGGAGGGGTCACCGGGGAGCTGTTTTTT.

The V gene is TRBV27, the J gene TRBJ2-1, with D possibly TRBD1 on 6 matching bases. The V gene lost 6 bases and the J gene lost 4 bases, with 16 bases spanning the gap. The CDR3 runs to 15 residues. Germline V CDR1 and CDR2: MNHEY, SMNVEV (reference sequence). The CDR3 DNA reads TGTGCCAGCAGCCCCTCCCCCGACAGGTACAATGAGCAGTTCTTC. This translates into CASSPSPDRYNEQFF.

The chain uses TRBV19 and TRBJ1-6, with TRBD1 as a possible D gene (5 bases). The CDR3 consists of 13 residues. Trimming removed 3 bases from V and 10 bases from J, with 10 bases in between. CDR1 and CDR2 (germline): LNHDA, SQIVND (reference sequence). The CDR3 loop reads CASSINQGSPLHF. CDR3 coding DNA: TGTGCCAGTAGTATTAACCAGGGCTCACCCCTCCACTTT.